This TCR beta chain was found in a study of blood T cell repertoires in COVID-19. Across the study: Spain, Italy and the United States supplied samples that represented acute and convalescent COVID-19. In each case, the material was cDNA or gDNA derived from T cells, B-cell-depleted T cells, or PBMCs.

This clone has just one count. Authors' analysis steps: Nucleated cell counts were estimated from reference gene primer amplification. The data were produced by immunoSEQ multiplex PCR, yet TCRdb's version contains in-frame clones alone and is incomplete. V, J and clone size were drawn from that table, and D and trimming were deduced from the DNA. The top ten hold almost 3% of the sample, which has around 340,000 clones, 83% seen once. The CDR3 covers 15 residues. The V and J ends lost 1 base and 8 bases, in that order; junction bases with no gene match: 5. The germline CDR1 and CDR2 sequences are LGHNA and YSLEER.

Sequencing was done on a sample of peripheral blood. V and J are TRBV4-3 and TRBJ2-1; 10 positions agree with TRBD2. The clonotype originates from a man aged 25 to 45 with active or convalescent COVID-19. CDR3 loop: CASSQVLAGGHEQFF. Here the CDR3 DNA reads TGCGCCAGCAGCCAAGTTTTAGCGGGAGGCCATGAGCAGTTCTTC.